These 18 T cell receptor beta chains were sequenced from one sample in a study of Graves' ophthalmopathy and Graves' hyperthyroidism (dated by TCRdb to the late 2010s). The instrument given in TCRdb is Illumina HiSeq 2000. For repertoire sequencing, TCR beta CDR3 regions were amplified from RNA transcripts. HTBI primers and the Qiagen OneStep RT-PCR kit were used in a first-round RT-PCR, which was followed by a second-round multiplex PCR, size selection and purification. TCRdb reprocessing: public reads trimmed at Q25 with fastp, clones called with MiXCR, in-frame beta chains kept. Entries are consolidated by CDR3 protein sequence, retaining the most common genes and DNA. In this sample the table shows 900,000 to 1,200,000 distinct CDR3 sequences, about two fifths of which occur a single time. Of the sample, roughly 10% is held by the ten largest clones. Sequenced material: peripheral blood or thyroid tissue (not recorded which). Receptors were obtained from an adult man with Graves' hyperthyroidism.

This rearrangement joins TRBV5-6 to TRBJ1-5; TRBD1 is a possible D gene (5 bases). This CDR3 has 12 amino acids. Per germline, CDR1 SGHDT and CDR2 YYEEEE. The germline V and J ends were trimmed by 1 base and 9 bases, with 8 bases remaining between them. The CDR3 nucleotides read TGTGCCAGCAGCTTGAGCGGGGGGCCCCAGCATTTT. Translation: CASSLSGGPQHF.

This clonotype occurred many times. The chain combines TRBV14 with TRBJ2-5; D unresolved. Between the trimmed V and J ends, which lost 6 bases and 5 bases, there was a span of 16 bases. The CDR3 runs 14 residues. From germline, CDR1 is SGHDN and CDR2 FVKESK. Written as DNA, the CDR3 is TGTGCCAGCAGTCAGGTCGACTGGGATGAGACCCAGTACTTC. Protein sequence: CASSQVDWDETQYF.

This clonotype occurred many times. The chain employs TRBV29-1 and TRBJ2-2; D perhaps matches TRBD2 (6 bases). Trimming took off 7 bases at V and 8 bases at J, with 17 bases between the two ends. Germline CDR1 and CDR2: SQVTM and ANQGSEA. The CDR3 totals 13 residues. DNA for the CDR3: TGCAGCGGTGACGCGGAGGGAGGTGGGGAGCTGTTTTTT. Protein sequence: CSGDAEGGGELFF.

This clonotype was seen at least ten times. DNA of the CDR3: TGCAGTGCTAGCGGGATACCTCCCCAAGAGACCCAGTACTTC. The encoded protein is CSASGIPPQETQYF. The chain joins TRBV20-1 to TRBJ2-5; weak D call: TRBD2 (5 bases). V was pared by 3 bases and J by 1 base, with 12 bases between. Germline lookup yields CDR1 DFQATT and CDR2 SNEGSKA (reference sequence). The CDR3 spans 14 residues.

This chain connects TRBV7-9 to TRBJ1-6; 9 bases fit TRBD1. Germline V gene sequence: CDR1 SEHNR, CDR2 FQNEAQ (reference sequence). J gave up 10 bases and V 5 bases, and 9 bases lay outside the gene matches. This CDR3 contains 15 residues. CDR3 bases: TGTGCCAGCAGCATCGGGGACAGGGCCTACTCACCCCTCCACTTT. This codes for CASSIGDRAYSPLHF.

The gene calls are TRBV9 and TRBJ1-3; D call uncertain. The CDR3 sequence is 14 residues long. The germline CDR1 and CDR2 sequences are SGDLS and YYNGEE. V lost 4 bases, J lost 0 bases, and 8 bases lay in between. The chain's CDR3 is CASSQFSSGNTIYF. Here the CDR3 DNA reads TGTGCCAGCAGCCAATTTTCCTCTGGAAACACCATATATTTT.

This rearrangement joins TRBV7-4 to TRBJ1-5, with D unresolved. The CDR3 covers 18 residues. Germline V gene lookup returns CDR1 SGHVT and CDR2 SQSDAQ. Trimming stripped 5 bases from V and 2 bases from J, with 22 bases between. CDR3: CASSPPPPGRGCNQPQHF. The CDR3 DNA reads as TGTGCCAGCAGCCCCCCCCCCCCCGGGCGAGGATGCAATCAGCCCCAGCATTTT.

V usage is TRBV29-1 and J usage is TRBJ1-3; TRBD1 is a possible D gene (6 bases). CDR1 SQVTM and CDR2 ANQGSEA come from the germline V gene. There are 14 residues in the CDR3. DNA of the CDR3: TGCAGTGCTGCAGGGGAAGGCTCTGGAAACACCATATATTTT. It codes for CSAAGEGSGNTIYF.

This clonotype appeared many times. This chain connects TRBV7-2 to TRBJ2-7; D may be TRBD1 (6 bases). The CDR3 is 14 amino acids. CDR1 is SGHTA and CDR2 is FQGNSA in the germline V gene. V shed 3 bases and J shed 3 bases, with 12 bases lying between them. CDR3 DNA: TGTGCCAGCAGCTTCAGGGGAAGAGGCTACGAGCAGTACTTC. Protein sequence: CASSFRGRGYEQYF.

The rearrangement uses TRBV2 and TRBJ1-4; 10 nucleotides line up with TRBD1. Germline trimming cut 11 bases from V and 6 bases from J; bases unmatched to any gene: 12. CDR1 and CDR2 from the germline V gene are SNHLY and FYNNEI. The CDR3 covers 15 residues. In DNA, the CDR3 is TGTGCCGTCCCAATCTGGGGGACAGGGGATGAAAAACTGTTTTTT. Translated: CAVPIWGTGDEKLFF.

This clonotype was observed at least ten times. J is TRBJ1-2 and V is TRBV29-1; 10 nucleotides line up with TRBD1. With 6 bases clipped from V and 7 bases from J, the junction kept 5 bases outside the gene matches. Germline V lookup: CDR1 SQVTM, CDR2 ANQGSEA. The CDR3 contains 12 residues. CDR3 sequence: CSVGGQGVGYTF. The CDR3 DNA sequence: TGCAGCGTGGGCGGACAGGGGGTTGGCTACACCTTC.

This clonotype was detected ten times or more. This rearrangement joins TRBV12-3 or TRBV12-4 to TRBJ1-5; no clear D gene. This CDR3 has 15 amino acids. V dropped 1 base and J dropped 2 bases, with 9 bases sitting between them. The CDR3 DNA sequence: TGTGCCAGCAGTTTAGACGGGATCGGCAATCAGCCCCAGCATTTT. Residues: CASSLDGIGNQPQHF.

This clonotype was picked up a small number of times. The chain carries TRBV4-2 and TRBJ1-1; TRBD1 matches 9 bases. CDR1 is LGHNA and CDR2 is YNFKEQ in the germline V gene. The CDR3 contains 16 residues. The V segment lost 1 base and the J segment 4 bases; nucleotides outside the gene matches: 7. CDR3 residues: CASSQGAGQGFTEAFF. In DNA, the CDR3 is TGTGCCAGCAGCCAAGGAGCGGGACAGGGTTTCACTGAAGCTTTCTTT.

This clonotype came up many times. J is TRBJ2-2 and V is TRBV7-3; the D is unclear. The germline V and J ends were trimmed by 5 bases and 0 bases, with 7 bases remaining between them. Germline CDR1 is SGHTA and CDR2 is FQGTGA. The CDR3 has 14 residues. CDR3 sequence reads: CASSQAANTGELFF. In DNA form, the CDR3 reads TGTGCCAGCAGCCAGGCAGCGAACACCGGGGAGCTGTTTTTT.

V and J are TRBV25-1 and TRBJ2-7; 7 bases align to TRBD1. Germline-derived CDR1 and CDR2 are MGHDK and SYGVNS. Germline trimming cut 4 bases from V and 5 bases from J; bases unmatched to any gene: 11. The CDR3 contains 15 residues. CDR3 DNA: TGTGCCAGCAGTGCTAGAGGCCCCAGGGGGAACGAGCAGTACTTC. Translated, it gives CASSARGPRGNEQYF.

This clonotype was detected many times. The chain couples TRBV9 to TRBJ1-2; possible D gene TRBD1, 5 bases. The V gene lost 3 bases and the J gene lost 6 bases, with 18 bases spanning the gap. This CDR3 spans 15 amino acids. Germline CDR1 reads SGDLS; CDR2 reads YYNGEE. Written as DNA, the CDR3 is TGTGCCAGCAGCGCGGCCGCTTGGGACGTCAATGGCTACACCTTC. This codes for CASSAAAWDVNGYTF.

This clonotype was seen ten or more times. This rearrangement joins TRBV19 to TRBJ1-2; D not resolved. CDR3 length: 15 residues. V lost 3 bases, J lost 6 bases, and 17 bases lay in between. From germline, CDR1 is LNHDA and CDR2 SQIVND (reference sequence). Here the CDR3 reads CASSILGQVSDGYTF. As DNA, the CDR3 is TGTGCCAGTAGTATTCTCGGGCAGGTTTCGGATGGCTACACCTTC. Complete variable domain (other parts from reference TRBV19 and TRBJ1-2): DGGITQSPKYLFRKEGQNVTLSCEQNLNHDAMYWYRQDPGQGLRLIYYSQIVNDFQKGDIAEGYSVSREKKESFPLTVTSAQKNPTAFYLCASSILGQVSDGYTFGSGTRLTVV.

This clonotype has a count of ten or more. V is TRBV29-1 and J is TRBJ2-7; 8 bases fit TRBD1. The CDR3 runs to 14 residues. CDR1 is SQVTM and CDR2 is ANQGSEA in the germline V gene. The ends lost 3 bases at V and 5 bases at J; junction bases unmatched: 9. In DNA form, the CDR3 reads TGCAGCGTTGACTTAGGACAGGGACTCCACGAGCAGTACTTC. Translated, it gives CSVDLGQGLHEQYF.